This T cell receptor beta chain derives from a study of graft-versus-host responses after intestinal transplantation. Regarding the study as a whole: The recipient marrow held GvH clones, and some of them showed up first in ileum or blood.

The CDR3 contains 14 residues. Trimming shortened V by 2 bases and J by 6 bases, and 11 bases separated the two germline ends. Responders that carried the CFSE label, approximately 200,000 of them, were plated with approximately 200,000 irradiated, violet-dye-labeled stimulator cells. TCRdb keeps only in-frame clones here, not all; method: immunoSEQ multiplex PCR. The sample shows more than 15,000 clones, around two fifths of them seen only once. The sequence was collected from a human patient who received an intestinal transplant. This chain connects TRBV23-1 to TRBJ1-5; D gene unclear. TRBV23-1 qualifies as an ORF whose function is uncertain. The material was alloreactive CD8+ T cells from a mixed lymphocyte reaction culture, obtained before intestinal transplant. Subset described: CFSE-low proliferating T cells sorted from roughly six-day pre-transplant mixed lymphocyte reaction (GvH or HvG direction). In DNA, the CDR3 is TGCGCCAGCAGTCAACCACGCTTTATTCAGCCCCAGCATTTT. This codes for CASSQPRFIQPQHF.